What follows describes a single TCR beta chain. Its antigen is not known. This entry is derived from a study of cytomegalovirus exposure and HLA in healthy donors. The study, taken as a whole, reports: Upon later analysis, HLA-associated TCR beta chains proved more clonally expanded than other, equally common chains. The records held CMV serostatus as the only immune exposure information.

The PCR used 60 Vbeta and 13 Jbeta primers. The authors' processing: Unique TCR beta chains numbered about 79 million in a later analysis, with roughly 11 million shared. Sequencing was performed with immunoSEQ multiplex PCR; in TCRdb, only in-frame clones are kept and a portion is missing. The V and J calls and clone size were taken over from that table, and D and trimming were inferred from the DNA. Of 150,000 or so clones listed, 82% are singletons. The CDR3 runs to 20 residues. V lost 5 bases, J lost 5 bases, and 31 bases lay in between. Germline V gene sequence: CDR1 SGHNT, CDR2 YENEEA. J is TRBJ2-1 and V is TRBV11-3, with D maybe TRBD2 (7 bases). Source material: PBMCs. The receptor was derived from a woman in her 40s in good health and CMV-seronegative. In nucleotides, the CDR3 is TGTGCCAGCAGCCCTAGGGGGGGGGTCAGTAAACGGAGGATCGACAATGAGCAGTTCTTC. Its translation is CASSPRGGVSKRRIDNEQFF. The whole variable domain, filled in from reference TRBV11-3 and TRBJ2-1, reads EAGVVQSPRYKIIEKKQPVAFWCNPISGHNTLYWYLQNLGQGPELLIRYENEEAVDDSQLPKDRFSAERLKGVDSTLKIQPAELGDSAVYLCASSPRGGVSKRRIDNEQFFGPGTRLTVL.